These 20 T cell receptor beta chains came from one sample sequenced in a study of tumor and adjacent non-tumor tissue in lung cancer. The library came from three nested PCR rounds adapted from ARM-PCR protocols. TCRdb re-derived calls from the multiplex PCR reads in MiXCR, one entry per CDR3 protein. The sample lists over 130,000 distinct CDR3 sequences, approximately 64% occurring once. The template was RNA from unsorted bulk tissue. The sequencing input was lung tumor tissue. These receptor sequences come from a man in his sixties with small cell lung cancer.

This clonotype was seen more than once but under ten times. CDR3 in amino acids: CSVADETQYF. CDR3 DNA: TGCAGCGTGGCAGATGAGACCCAGTACTTC. This rearrangement joins TRBV29-1 to TRBJ2-5; D is undetermined. The CDR3 extends over 10 amino acids. V lost 6 bases and J 5 bases, leaving 7 bases between the germline ends. Germline V gene lookup returns CDR1 SQVTM and CDR2 ANQGSEA. The complete variable domain, with remaining parts taken from reference TRBV29-1 and TRBJ2-5, reads SAVISQKPSRDICQRGTSLTIQCQVDSQVTMMFWYRQQPGQSLTLIATANQGSEATYESGFVIDKFPISRPNLTFSTLTVSNMSPEDSSIYLCSVADETQYFGPGTRLLVL.

This clonotype appeared a single time. The chain joins TRBV20-1 to TRBJ2-5, with 7 nucleotides matching TRBD1. V was clipped by 6 bases and J by 9 bases; unmatched bases: 22. Germline V lookup: CDR1 DFQATT, CDR2 SNEGSKA (reference sequence). The CDR3 has 16 residues. The CDR3 DNA follows: TGCAGTGCCCTAGAATCGGACAGGTCCCTTTATGGGGCCCAGTACTTC. Amino acid sequence: CSALESDRSLYGAQYF.

In the case of this clonotype: It may be a read error: a sequence one base away is much more abundant. The chain joins TRBV20-1 to TRBJ2-1; 9 bases are a match to TRBD2. This CDR3 is 14 amino acids long. Germline-derived CDR1 and CDR2 are DFQATT and SNEGSKA (reference sequence). The CDR3 DNA is TGCGGTGCTTTTAGCGGGAGAACCTACAATGAGCAGTTCTTC. Protein product: CGAFSGRTYNEQFF.

Turning to this clonotype: One end of the junction is discordant with germline, which a read error may explain. CDR3 region: CSASEPGLLNNERFF. As DNA, the CDR3 is TGCAGTGCTAGTGAACCGGGACTTCTAAACAATGAGCGGTTCTTC. This chain joins TRBV20-1 and TRBJ2-1; TRBD2 might be the D (6 bases). Per germline, CDR1 DFQATT and CDR2 SNEGSKA (reference sequence). The length of the CDR3 is 15 residues.

As to this clonotype: Being one base from a much bigger clone, this may be a read error. Without the conserved terminal phenylalanine or tryptophan, this CDR3 likely stems from a read error. The J gene is TRBJ2-1, the V gene TRBV6-5; D not certain. CDR3 length equals 13 residues. The germline CDR1 and CDR2 sequences are MNHEY and SVGAGI. Between the trimmed V and J ends, which lost 0 bases and 7 bases, there was a span of 7 bases. The CDR3 bases are TGTGCCAGCAGTTACTCCGGCTGGAATGAGCAGTTCTTA. It is translated as CASSYSGWNEQFL.

This rearrangement joins TRBV4-2 to TRBJ1-4, with 7 bases lining up with TRBD1. With V trimmed by 0 bases and J by 5 bases, 9 bases remained unmatched. The CDR3 covers 17 residues. Germline assignment: CDR1 LGHNA and CDR2 YNFKEQ. The chain's CDR3 is CASSQDFGNRGNEKLFF. The DNA of the CDR3 is TGTGCCAGCAGCCAAGACTTCGGGAACAGGGGAAATGAAAAACTGTTTTTT.

About this clonotype itself: One end of the junction fails to match germline, which may point to a read error. V is TRBV11-3 and J is TRBJ2-3; tentative D call: TRBD1 (5 bases). There are 16 residues in the CDR3. Germline lookup yields CDR1 SGHNT and CDR2 YENEEA. Here the CDR3 DNA reads TGTGCCAGAAGCTTTTGGAGTAACCTATCAGGGGATACGCAGTATTTT. It specifies CARSFWSNLSGDTQYF.

There are a few counts of this clonotype. This chain connects TRBV4-1 to TRBJ2-7, with 10 bases aligning to TRBD1. CDR1 MGHRA and CDR2 YSYEKL come from the germline V gene. This CDR3 is built from 15 residues. V shed 3 bases, J shed 2 bases, and the junction held 4 bases outside the gene matches. CDR3: CASSQSGTGAYEQYF. CDR3 DNA sequence: TGCGCCAGCAGCCAGTCGGGGACAGGGGCCTACGAGCAGTACTTC.

This clonotype was counted a few times. This may stem from a read error, because a much larger clone lies one nucleotide away. This chain connects TRBV6-1 to TRBJ2-5; 8 nucleotides agree with TRBD1. CDR1 is MNHNS, CDR2 SASEGT, per germline. Unmatched junction bases numbered 9, after V lost 4 bases and J lost 5 bases. The CDR3 consists of 15 residues. The CDR3 DNA follows: TGTGCCAGCAGTGTTACGGGACAGGCGGGGGAGACCCAGTACTTC. Protein product: CASSVTGQAGETQYF.

At least ten counts were recorded for this clonotype. V gene TRBV29-1 combines with J gene TRBJ2-1, with 8 bases identical to TRBD1. Germline CDR1 is SQVTM and CDR2 is ANQGSEA. V shed 6 bases, J shed 6 bases, and the junction held 16 bases outside the gene matches. The CDR3 loop spans 16 amino acids. This CDR3 reads CSVQTDRGAAFNEQFF. The CDR3 region has the DNA TGCAGCGTACAGACCGACAGGGGCGCGGCCTTCAATGAGCAGTTCTTC.

This clonotype was seen once. At one of its ends the junction is not consistent with the germline gene, which may arise from a read error. The chain carries TRBV29-1 and TRBJ2-2, with a weak D call TRBD2 (6 bases). In germline, CDR1 is SQVTM, CDR2 ANQGSEA. The CDR3 has 18 residues. The CDR3 spells CSIPNVYAGTANTGELFF. In DNA, the CDR3 is TGCAGCATTCCCAACGTTTACGCCGGGACTGCGAACACCGGGGAACTGTTTTTT.

Notes on this clonotype: A much larger clone sits a single nucleotide away, making a read error possible. The chain joins TRBV11-1 to TRBJ2-3; D is unclear. The CDR3 consists of 15 residues. Looked up from germline, CDR1 is SGHAT and CDR2 is FQDESV (reference sequence). CDR3 residues: CAGSLGGVRTDTQYF. The CDR3 region has the DNA TGTGCCGGCAGCTTAGGTGGTGTTAGGACAGATACGCAGTATTTT.

V gene TRBV29-1 combines with J gene TRBJ2-7, with D tentatively TRBD1 or TRBD2 (5 bases each). CDR1 is SQVTM, CDR2 ANQGSEA, per germline. The length of the CDR3 is 13 residues. The CDR3 coding sequence is TGCAGTACGAGACAGTGGGCGGGCTACGAGCAGTACTTC. This gives the protein CSTRQWAGYEQYF.

The table lists this clonotype with a few counts. The chain is built from TRBV4-1 and TRBJ2-1; D call uncertain. CDR3 size: 16 residues. V was clipped by 1 base and J by 0 bases, with 10 bases between them. CDR1 and CDR2 from the germline V gene are MGHRA and YSYEKL. Here the CDR3 reads CASSQVQQSSYNEQFF. CDR3 coding DNA: TGCGCCAGCAGCCAAGTTCAACAGAGCTCCTACAATGAGCAGTTCTTC.

The chain links TRBV5-6 to TRBJ2-1; 8 bases are shared with TRBD2. The V and J ends lost 4 bases and 7 bases, in that order; junction bases with no gene match: 10. In germline, CDR1 is SGHDT, CDR2 YYEEEE. The CDR3 extends over 15 amino acids. CDR3 nucleotides: TGTGCCAGCAGCCACTTAGCGGGATTAAGAAATGAGCAGTTCTTC. Protein product: CASSHLAGLRNEQFF.

The CDR3 DNA is TGCAGCGTTGCTGTCGACCTAAGAATGAACACTGAAGCTTTCTTT. Translating gives CSVAVDLRMNTEAFF. The chain is built from TRBV29-1 and TRBJ1-1; D not certain. V gave up 4 bases and J gave up 0 bases, with 15 bases separating them. Germline V gives CDR1 SQVTM, CDR2 ANQGSEA. The CDR3 is 15 residues long.

About this clonotype itself: One junction end does not reproduce the germline sequence, and a read error may be involved. The chain links TRBV29-1 to TRBJ2-4, with 12 bases matching TRBD1. CDR1 SQVTM and CDR2 ANQGSEA come from the germline V gene. The CDR3 runs 14 residues. The CDR3 sequence is CNVGGTGGTNIQYF. The CDR3 bases are TGCAACGTTGGGGGGACAGGGGGCACGAACATTCAGTACTTC.

This clonotype appeared many times. V usage is TRBV6-1 and J usage is TRBJ2-5; weak D call: TRBD1 (5 bases). The V end lost 10 bases, the J end lost 6 bases, and 18 bases lay between the germline ends. The CDR3 loop spans 13 amino acids. From germline, CDR1 is MNHNS and CDR2 SASEGT. The CDR3 nucleotides are TGTGCCACCGATGTCTGGGGCGGACAGACCCAGTACTTC. Translated, it gives CATDVWGGQTQYF.

This clonotype was recorded only once. This chain uses TRBV20-1 with TRBJ2-5, with TRBD2 matching 8 bases. V dropped 3 bases and J dropped 4; count of bases not matched to a gene: 7. Germline V lookup: CDR1 DFQATT, CDR2 SNEGSKA (reference sequence). The CDR3 is 14 residues long. This CDR3 is CSARAGGVPETQYF. The CDR3 coding sequence is TGCAGTGCTAGGGCGGGAGGAGTGCCAGAGACCCAGTACTTC.

In this sample, this clonotype turned up a few times. This CDR3 is missing its conserved last phenylalanine or tryptophan, likely due to a read error. The chain carries TRBV11-2 and TRBJ2-1, with 7 bases fitting TRBD2. Germline CDR1 and CDR2: SGHAT and FQNNGV. V lost 6 bases to trimming and J lost 6 bases; unmatched junction nucleotides: 11. This CDR3 is built from 15 residues. In nucleotides, the CDR3 is TGTGCCAGCAGTGCCCGAATAGGGACTACCAATGAGCAGTTCCTC. It codes for CASSARIGTTNEQFL.